This TCR beta chain was captured by sequencing in a study of T cell responses to AZD1222 COVID-19 vaccine. Study-wide background: Timing groups of about 4 and about 12 weeks for second doses were pooled.

Comment on this clone: Its antigen is undetermined.

V was shortened by 4 bases and J by 0 bases, with 12 bases between the two germline ends. The CDR3 covers 14 residues. Germline loops: CDR1 GTSNPN, CDR2 SVGIG (reference sequence). Sequenced by immunoSEQ multiplex PCR; TCRdb stores in-frame clones only, minus some. This sample has approximately 100,000 clones, with roughly nine tenths found just once. General study findings and limits: Variant regions that are unmutated are reportedly the target of nearly half of spike-specific TCRs. The study found Spike-specific TCR breadth and depth rose after two AZD1222 doses.

The source was peripheral blood, collected on day 0 of AZD1222 vaccination. This TCR was sampled from an adult in good health. The gene calls are TRBV30 and TRBJ1-1; D gene ambiguous. The CDR3 DNA follows: TGTGCCTGGACAAGACTGACCATGAACACTGAAGCTTTCTTT. This encodes CAWTRLTMNTEAFF.